A single sample gave rise to the 21 T cell receptor beta chains below, sequenced in a study of T cells in localized non-small cell lung cancer. Method: immunoSEQ multiplex PCR; TCRdb's copy keeps in-frame clones and lacks some. The sample comprises approximately 13,000 clones, approximately 89% of which are singletons, and about 2.9% rests with the top ten. Source: peripheral blood mononuclear cells, taken before any cancer treatment. These receptor sequences come from a man between 40 and 70 years old with stage III lung adenocarcinoma.

The chain carries TRBV18 and TRBJ2-2; D is uncertain. This CDR3 contains 14 residues. CDR1 and CDR2 from the germline V gene are KGHSH and LQKENI. The V end was cut by 6 bases, the J end by 0 bases, with 8 bases between. CDR3 region: CASSQVTNTGELFF. DNA for the CDR3: TGTGCCAGCTCGCAGGTTACGAACACCGGGGAGCTGTTTTTT.

The genes are TRBV5-5 and TRBJ2-7; 8 bases match TRBD2. This CDR3 spans 15 amino acids. J gave up 6 bases and V 4 bases, and 12 bases lay outside the gene matches. Germline lookup yields CDR1 SGHKS and CDR2 YYEKEE (reference sequence). The DNA of the CDR3 is TGTGCCAGCAGCCCGGGGGGGCTAGCCGGGGGCGAGCAGTACTTC. Amino acid sequence: CASSPGGLAGGEQYF.

The chain recombines TRBV4-1 with TRBJ1-4; no firm D call. The V gene's germline CDR1 is MGHRA and CDR2 YSYEKL. Trimming stripped 4 bases from V and 5 bases from J, with 14 bases between. This CDR3 contains 15 residues. DNA of the CDR3: TGCGCCAGCAGCCTGAGTGGGAGCTCCAATGAAAAACTGTTTTTT. Protein sequence: CASSLSGSSNEKLFF.

This chain uses TRBV7-2 with TRBJ2-1; a possible D gene is TRBD1 (5 bases). Trimming pared 3 bases from V and 6 bases from J, leaving 9 bases between. The CDR3 spans 13 residues. Germline CDR1 and CDR2: SGHTA and FQGNSA. CDR3 loop: CASSFDRLNEQFF. The CDR3 nucleotides read TGTGCCAGCAGCTTTGACAGACTCAATGAGCAGTTCTTC.

This chain joins TRBV28 and TRBJ2-2, with 12 bases identical to TRBD2. Germline V CDR1 and CDR2: MDHEN, SYDVKM. The CDR3 totals 15 residues. V lost 7 bases to trimming and J lost 6 bases; unmatched junction nucleotides: 6. The DNA of the CDR3 is TGTGCCAGCATGACTAGCGGGAGAACGGCCGGGGAGCTGTTTTTT. Its protein is CASMTSGRTAGELFF.

DNA of the CDR3: TGTGCCAGCAGCTTTCCGGCAGACAGCTACGAGGGCACTGAAGCTTTCTTT. Translation: CASSFPADSYEGTEAFF. V and J are TRBV5-6 and TRBJ1-1, with D tentatively TRBD1 (5 bases). Looked up from germline, CDR1 is SGHDT and CDR2 is YYEEEE. The V end was cut by 2 bases, the J end by 4 bases, with 21 bases between. CDR3 size: 17 residues.

With respect to this clone: A junction boundary mismatches the germline segment, possibly from a read error. V is TRBV19 and J is TRBJ2-3; D is possibly TRBD1 (5 bases). The CDR3 length is 15 residues. The germline V gene encodes CDR1 LNHDA and CDR2 SQIVND (reference sequence). CDR3 DNA: TGTGTCAGTAGTATAGGGGCGACAGTGACAGATACGCAGTATTTT. Translation: CVSSIGATVTDTQYF.

The V gene is TRBV19, the J gene TRBJ1-5; 7 bases align to TRBD1. The CDR3 has 14 amino acids. Unmatched junction bases numbered 9, after V lost 9 bases and J lost 4 bases. Germline CDR1 is LNHDA and CDR2 is SQIVND (reference sequence). In DNA, the CDR3 is TGTGCCAGCCAGGGGACAGTTCTTAATCAGCCCCAGCATTTT. Its translation is CASQGTVLNQPQHF.

This clone appeared a single time. The chain employs TRBV5-8 and TRBJ2-1; D is undetermined. There are 16 residues in the CDR3. V was cut by 1 base and J by 8 bases, with 19 bases left in between. Germline loops: CDR1 SGHTS, CDR2 YDEGEE. CDR3 DNA: TGTGCCAGCAGCTTGCGCTACGTTGGGGTTGGGGATGAGCAGTTCTTC. Translating gives CASSLRYVGVGDEQFF.

V usage is TRBV5-6 and J usage is TRBJ1-2; 8 bases fit TRBD1. Germline CDR1 reads SGHDT; CDR2 reads YYEEEE. CDR3 length: 14 amino acids. The junction had 10 bases not matched to a gene; V was cut back by 4 bases and J by 8 bases. The DNA for the CDR3 is TGTGCCAGCAGCACCGGAGGACAGGGTGGCGGCTACACCTTC. Protein product: CASSTGGQGGGYTF.

This clone was seen a handful of times. V usage is TRBV5-4 and J usage is TRBJ1-1; weak D call: TRBD1 (6 bases). Germline assignment: CDR1 SGHNT and CDR2 YYREEE (reference sequence). The germline V and J ends were trimmed by 2 bases and 5 bases, with 10 bases remaining between them. The CDR3 contains 13 residues. This chain's CDR3 is CASSFRGGTEAFF. CDR3 coding DNA: TGTGCCAGCAGCTTCAGGGGTGGGACTGAAGCTTTCTTT.

The chain couples TRBV27 to TRBJ2-1, with 7 bases aligning to TRBD1. This CDR3 has 13 amino acids. The junction had 2 bases not matched to a gene; V was cut back by 3 bases and J by 6 bases. Germline CDR1 is MNHEY and CDR2 is SMNVEV (reference sequence). Written as DNA, the CDR3 is TGTGCCAGCAGTTTGGGACAGATCAATGAGCAGTTCTTC. Protein sequence: CASSLGQINEQFF.

As DNA, the CDR3 is TGTGCCATAGGACTAGCGGGAGTTGACGAGCAGTACTTC. Amino acid sequence: CAIGLAGVDEQYF. The chain joins TRBV10-3 to TRBJ2-7; 13 nucleotides match TRBD2. The CDR3 has 13 amino acids. Germline values: CDR1 ENHRY, CDR2 SYGVKD. V dropped 9 bases and J dropped 5; count of bases not matched to a gene: 4.

The chain employs TRBV4-1 and TRBJ2-4; possible D gene TRBD1, 6 bases. The CDR3 loop spans 18 amino acids. Trimming removed 0 bases from V and 0 bases from J, with 15 bases in between. CDR1 is MGHRA and CDR2 is YSYEKL in the germline V gene. The CDR3 sequence is CASSQDSRQGIAKNIQYF. The DNA for the CDR3 is TGCGCCAGCAGCCAAGATTCCCGCCAGGGGATAGCCAAAAACATTCAGTACTTC.

The rearrangement links TRBV7-2 to TRBJ1-3; TRBD1 aligns across 8 bases. J gave up 1 base and V 3 bases, and 2 bases lay outside the gene matches. Germline values: CDR1 SGHTA, CDR2 FQGNSA. The CDR3 sequence is 15 residues long. The CDR3 sequence is CASSFDRGSGNTIYF. The DNA of the CDR3 is TGTGCCAGCAGCTTTGACAGGGGATCTGGAAACACCATATATTTT.

The CDR3 region is CASSVVGDRGRHGELFF. CDR3 in DNA: TGTGCCAGCAGCGTAGTCGGAGACAGGGGGCGCCACGGGGAGCTGTTTTTT. The V and J genes are TRBV9 and TRBJ2-2, with 10 bases lining up with TRBD1. This CDR3 spans 17 amino acids. V was pared by 0 bases and J by 7 bases, with 9 bases of the junction left unmatched. CDR1 is SGDLS, CDR2 YYNGEE, per germline. The full variable domain, its missing parts supplied by reference TRBV9 and TRBJ2-2, is DSGVTQTPKHLITATGQRVTLRCSPRSGDLSVYWYQQSLDQGLQFLIQYYNGEERAKGNILERFSAQQFPDLHSELNLSSLELGDSALYFCASSVVGDRGRHGELFFGEGSRLTVL.

The chain employs TRBV7-9 and TRBJ1-1; TRBD1 is a possible D gene (5 bases). Deletions cut 0 bases from V and 11 bases from J, with 13 bases between. There are 13 residues in the CDR3. Germline CDR1 and CDR2: SEHNR and FQNEAQ (reference sequence). DNA for the CDR3: TGTGCCAGCAGCTTAGCGACAGACCTTGGGGCTTTCTTT. Amino acids: CASSLATDLGAFF.

The rearrangement joins TRBV18 to TRBJ1-3; unclear D gene. The CDR3 has 18 amino acids. The ends were cut back, 3 bases at V and 0 bases at J, with 18 bases in the middle. The germline V gene has CDR1 KGHSH and CDR2 LQKENI. CDR3 in DNA: TGTGCCAGCTCACCTTTCTCCGGGGTGGCGAGCTCTGGAAACACCATATATTTT. It yields the protein CASSPFSGVASSGNTIYF.

CDR3 nucleotide sequence: TGTGCCAGTAGTAGGGCCGGGACAGGGAATGGCTACACCTTC. Residues: CASSRAGTGNGYTF. The chain carries TRBV19 and TRBJ1-2, with 9 bases lining up with TRBD1. CDR1 LNHDA and CDR2 SQIVND come from the germline V gene (reference sequence). This CDR3 has 14 residues. The junction had 6 bases not matched to a gene; V was cut back by 4 bases and J by 6 bases.

The genes are TRBV4-3 and TRBJ2-1; TRBD2 matches at 11 bases. J gave up 7 bases and V 3 bases, and 8 bases lay outside the gene matches. Germline loops: CDR1 LGHNA, CDR2 YSLEER. The CDR3 is made up of 16 amino acids. Here the CDR3 DNA reads TGCGCCAGCAGCCACCTACTAGCGGGAGTGGAAAATGAGCAGTTCTTC. It encodes CASSHLLAGVENEQFF.

V gene TRBV4-1 combines with J gene TRBJ2-5; no clear D gene. The CDR3 totals 14 residues. Deletions cut 3 bases from V and 0 bases from J, with 8 bases between. Looked up from germline, CDR1 is MGHRA and CDR2 is YSYEKL. The CDR3 sequence is CASSHGEDQETQYF. The CDR3 DNA reads TGCGCCAGCAGCCACGGAGAAGACCAAGAGACCCAGTACTTC.